This passage covers 7 T cell receptor beta chains from one sample sequenced in a study of T cells in narcolepsy. Sequenced by immunoSEQ multiplex PCR; TCRdb stores in-frame clones only, minus some. The table includes 25,000 or so clones, 70% to 90% detected once. The sequenced sample was memory (CD45RA-) CD4+ T cells from blood. These receptors all stem from a human donor in good health.

The chain links TRBV6-4 to TRBJ2-3, with 11 positions matching TRBD2. This CDR3 contains 15 residues. In germline, CDR1 is MRHNA, CDR2 SNTAGT. Losses at the gene ends were 5 bases for V and 4 bases for J; bases not matched to a gene: 5. The CDR3 spells CASSHVAGGPDTQYF. For the CDR3, the DNA is TGTGCCAGCAGTCACGTAGCGGGAGGGCCAGATACGCAGTATTTT.

The gene calls are TRBV18 and TRBJ1-4, with a weak D call TRBD1 (5 bases). This CDR3 is built from 15 residues. The V end lost 0 bases, the J end lost 6 bases, and 11 bases lay between the germline ends. Germline V gives CDR1 KGHSH, CDR2 LQKENI. Here the CDR3 reads CASSPPGTVDEKLFF. The CDR3 bases are TGTGCCAGCTCACCACCCGGGACGGTGGATGAAAAACTGTTTTTT.

V and J are TRBV4-2 and TRBJ2-2; D unclear. Germline assignment: CDR1 LGHNA and CDR2 YNFKEQ. Trimming took 0 bases from V and 1 from J, leaving 6 bases between them. CDR3 length: 15 amino acids. The CDR3 region is CASSQDPQNTGELFF. CDR3 in DNA: TGTGCCAGCAGCCAAGATCCCCAGAACACCGGGGAGCTGTTTTTT.

This clone is a singleton in its sample. CDR3 amino acids: CASSSPGLAIDEQFF. The CDR3 bases are TGTGCCAGCAGTTCCCCGGGACTAGCGATAGATGAGCAGTTCTTC. This chain joins TRBV27 and TRBJ2-1; TRBD2 matches at 10 bases. V gave up 4 bases and J gave up 8 bases; unmatched junction bases: 8. CDR1 and CDR2 (germline): MNHEY, SMNVEV (reference sequence). The CDR3 length is 15 residues.

The V and J genes are TRBV4-2 and TRBJ1-1; 10 bases are a match to TRBD1. This CDR3 has 15 amino acids. V shed 4 bases and J 4 bases; nucleotides not matched to a gene: 6. Per the germline V gene, CDR1 is LGHNA and CDR2 is YNFKEQ. The CDR3 bases are TGTGCCAGCAGCCCTGACAGGGGGCGGGTCACTGAAGCTTTCTTT. Its protein is CASSPDRGRVTEAFF.

J is TRBJ2-3 and V is TRBV7-9, with 10 bases aligning to TRBD1. Germline CDR1 and CDR2: SEHNR and FQNEAQ (reference sequence). V lost 1 base, J lost 4 bases, and 2 bases stayed unmatched. This CDR3 is built from 15 residues. CDR3 sequence (DNA): TGTGCCAGCAGCTTAGGGGGGACAGGGGCAGATACGCAGTATTTT. Translating gives CASSLGGTGADTQYF.

This clone is classed as medium-sized. The chain has TRBV28 and TRBJ2-4, with a tentative D call TRBD1 (6 bases). V gave up 8 bases and J gave up 6 bases, with 11 bases separating them. Germline values: CDR1 MDHEN, CDR2 SYDVKM. CDR3 length: 12 amino acids. The CDR3 DNA reads TGTGCCAGCGGCAGGGGAGTAAACATTCAGTACTTC. Protein: CASGRGVNIQYF.